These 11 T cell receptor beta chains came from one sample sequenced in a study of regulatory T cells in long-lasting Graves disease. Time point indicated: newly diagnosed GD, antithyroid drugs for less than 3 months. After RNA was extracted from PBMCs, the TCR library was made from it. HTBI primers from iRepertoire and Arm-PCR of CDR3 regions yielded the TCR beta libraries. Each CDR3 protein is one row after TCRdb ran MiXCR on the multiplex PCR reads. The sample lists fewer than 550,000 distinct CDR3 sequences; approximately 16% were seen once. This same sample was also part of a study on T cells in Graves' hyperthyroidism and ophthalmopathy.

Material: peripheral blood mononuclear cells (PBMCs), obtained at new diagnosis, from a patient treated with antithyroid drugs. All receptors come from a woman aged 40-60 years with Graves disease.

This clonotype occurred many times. For the CDR3, the DNA is TGTGCCAGCAGTTCAGGACAGGTTCGGGAAAAACTGTTTTTT. Its protein is CASSSGQVREKLFF. The gene calls are TRBV12-3 or TRBV12-4 and TRBJ1-4, with 7 bases identical to TRBD1. Unmatched junction bases numbered 7, after V lost 4 bases and J lost 8 bases. CDR3 length: 14 residues.

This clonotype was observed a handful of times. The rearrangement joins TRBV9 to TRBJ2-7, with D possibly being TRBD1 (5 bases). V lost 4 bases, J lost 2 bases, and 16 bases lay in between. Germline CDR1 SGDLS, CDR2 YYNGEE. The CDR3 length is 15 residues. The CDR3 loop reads CASSPQMGLPYEQYF. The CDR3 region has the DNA TGTGCCAGCAGCCCCCAGATGGGGCTCCCCTACGAGCAGTACTTC.

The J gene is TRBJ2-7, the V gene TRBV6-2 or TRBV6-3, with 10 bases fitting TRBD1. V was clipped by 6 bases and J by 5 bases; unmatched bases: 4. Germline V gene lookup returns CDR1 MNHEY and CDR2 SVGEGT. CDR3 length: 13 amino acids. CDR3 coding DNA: TGTGCCAGCAGGAGACAGGGGGCCAACGAGCAGTACTTC. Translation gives CASRRQGANEQYF.

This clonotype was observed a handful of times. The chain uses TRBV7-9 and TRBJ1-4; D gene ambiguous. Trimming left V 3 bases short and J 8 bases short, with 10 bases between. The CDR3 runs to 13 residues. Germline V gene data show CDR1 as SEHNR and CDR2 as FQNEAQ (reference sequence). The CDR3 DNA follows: TGTGCCAGCAGCTTGGGGAGCGAGGAAAAACTGTTTTTT. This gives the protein CASSLGSEEKLFF.

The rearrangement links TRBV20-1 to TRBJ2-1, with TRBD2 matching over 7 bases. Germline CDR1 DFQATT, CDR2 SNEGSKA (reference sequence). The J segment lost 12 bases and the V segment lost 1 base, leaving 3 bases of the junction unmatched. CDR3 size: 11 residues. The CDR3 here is CSARGPSGQFF. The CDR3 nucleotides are TGCAGTGCTAGAGGGCCTAGCGGGCAGTTCTTC.

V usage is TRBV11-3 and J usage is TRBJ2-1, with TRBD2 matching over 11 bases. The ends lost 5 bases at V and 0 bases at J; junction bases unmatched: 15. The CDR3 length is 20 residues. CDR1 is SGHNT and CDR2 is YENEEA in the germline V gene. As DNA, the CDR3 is TGTGCCAGCAGCGTAGGGCCGGTAGCGGGGGGGTCTAACTCCTACAATGAGCAGTTCTTC. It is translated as CASSVGPVAGGSNSYNEQFF.

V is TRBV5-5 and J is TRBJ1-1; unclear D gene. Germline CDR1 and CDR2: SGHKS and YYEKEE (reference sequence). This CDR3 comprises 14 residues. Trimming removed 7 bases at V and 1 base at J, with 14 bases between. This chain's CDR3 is CASGRADQNTEAFF. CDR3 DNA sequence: TGTGCCAGCGGGAGGGCAGATCAGAACACTGAAGCTTTCTTT.

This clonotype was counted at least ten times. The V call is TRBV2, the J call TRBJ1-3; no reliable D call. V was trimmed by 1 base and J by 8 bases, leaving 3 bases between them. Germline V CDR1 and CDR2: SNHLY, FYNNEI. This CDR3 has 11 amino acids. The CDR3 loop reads CASSEEDTIYF. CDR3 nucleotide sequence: TGTGCCAGCAGTGAAGAGGACACCATATATTTT.

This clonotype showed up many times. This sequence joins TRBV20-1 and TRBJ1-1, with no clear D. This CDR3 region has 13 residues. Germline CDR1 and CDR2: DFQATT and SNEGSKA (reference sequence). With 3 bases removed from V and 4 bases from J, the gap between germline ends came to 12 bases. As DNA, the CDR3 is TGCAGTGCTAGGCCCCGCAGGATCACTGAAGCTTTCTTT. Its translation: CSARPRRITEAFF.

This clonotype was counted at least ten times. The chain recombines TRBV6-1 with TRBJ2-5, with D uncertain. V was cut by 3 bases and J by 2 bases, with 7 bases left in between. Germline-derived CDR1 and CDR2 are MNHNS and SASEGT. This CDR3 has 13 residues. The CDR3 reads CASSERQQETQYF. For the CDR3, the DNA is TGTGCCAGCAGTGAGAGGCAGCAAGAGACCCAGTACTTC.

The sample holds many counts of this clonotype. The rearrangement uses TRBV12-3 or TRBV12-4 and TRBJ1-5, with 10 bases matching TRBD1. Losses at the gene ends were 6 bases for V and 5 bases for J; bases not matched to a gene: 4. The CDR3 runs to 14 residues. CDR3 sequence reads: CASSAGQGYQPQHF. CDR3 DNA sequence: TGTGCCAGCAGCGCGGGACAGGGGTATCAGCCCCAGCATTTT.